The 24 T cell receptor beta chains below all came from one sample that was sequenced in a study of T cell responses to AZD1222 COVID-19 vaccine. Using immunoSEQ multiplex PCR, the repertoire was profiled, and TCRdb retains in-frame clones only, with some absent. This sample yields about 120,000 clones, of which roughly 88% are seen a single time; 3% to 4% belongs to the top ten. This sample comprised peripheral blood, obtained on day 0 of AZD1222 vaccination. The receptors come from an adult in good health.

The chain is built from TRBV5-1 and TRBJ1-1, with D maybe TRBD1 (6 bases). V was pared by 0 bases and J by 4 bases, with 7 bases between. CDR1 and CDR2 from the germline V gene are SGHRS and YFSETQ. The length of the CDR3 is 13 residues. The CDR3 region is CASSLGGGTEAFF. The CDR3 bases are TGCGCCAGCAGCTTGGGAGGGGGCACTGAAGCTTTCTTT.

The chain combines TRBV11-2 with TRBJ2-7, with D perhaps TRBD2 (5 bases). The CDR3 is made up of 14 amino acids. Germline assignment: CDR1 SGHAT and CDR2 FQNNGV. Trimming shortened V by 4 bases and J by 3 bases, and 13 bases separated the two germline ends. CDR3 sequence (DNA): TGTGCCAGCAGCTCTAGCTACGAGAGCTACGAGCAGTACTTC. Translated, it gives CASSSSYESYEQYF.

The J gene is TRBJ1-2, the V gene TRBV18; a weak D match, TRBD1 (6 bases). Trimming removed 1 base at V and 2 bases at J, with 11 bases between. The CDR3 sequence is 15 residues long. Germline V gene lookup returns CDR1 KGHSH and CDR2 LQKENI. CDR3 DNA: TGTGCCAGCTCACCACAGGTACAGGGCAACTATGGCTACACCTTC. Translating it yields CASSPQVQGNYGYTF.

This chain links TRBV2 with TRBJ1-2; D uncertain. Trimming stripped 4 bases from V and 7 bases from J, with 10 bases between. The CDR3 consists of 12 residues. CDR1 and CDR2 (germline): SNHLY, FYNNEI. The CDR3 loop reads CASSVLFAGYTF. The DNA for the CDR3 is TGTGCCAGCAGTGTACTGTTTGCTGGCTACACCTTC.

The chain joins TRBV6-5 to TRBJ2-7; D call uncertain. Germline V gene data show CDR1 as MNHEY and CDR2 as SVGAGI. V was pared by 0 bases and J by 2 bases, with 11 bases between. This CDR3 is 15 amino acids long. In DNA, the CDR3 is TGTGCCAGCAGTTACTCGGGTAGCAGAGCCTACGAGCAGTACTTC. It yields the protein CASSYSGSRAYEQYF.

A single count supports this clone. The CDR3 is CASSLEAGFGYTF. The CDR3 nucleotides are TGTGCCAGCAGCTTAGAAGCAGGTTTTGGCTACACCTTC. The genes are TRBV6-5 and TRBJ1-2; D uncertain. Trimming pared 6 bases from V and 7 bases from J, leaving 15 bases between. CDR3 length equals 13 residues. Looked up from germline, CDR1 is MNHEY and CDR2 is SVGAGI.

The chain has TRBV29-1 and TRBJ2-1; D gene unclear. CDR3 length: 15 amino acids. The V gene lost 6 bases and the J gene lost 4 bases, with 19 bases spanning the gap. Germline V gene lookup returns CDR1 SQVTM and CDR2 ANQGSEA. The CDR3 sequence: CSVSQLVRRYNEQFF. The CDR3, as DNA: TGCAGCGTGAGTCAGTTAGTAAGGAGATACAATGAGCAGTTCTTC.

V usage is TRBV5-1 and J usage is TRBJ2-1; TRBD1 matches at 10 bases. The V gene's germline CDR1 is SGHRS and CDR2 YFSETQ. CDR3 size: 16 residues. V lost 2 bases, J lost 2 bases, and 4 bases stayed unmatched. CDR3 residues: CASSFGDRGTYNEQFF. CDR3 bases: TGCGCCAGCAGCTTCGGGGACAGGGGTACCTACAATGAGCAGTTCTTC.

The V call is TRBV29-1, the J call TRBJ1-4, with unresolved D. Germline V gene data show CDR1 as SQVTM and CDR2 as ANQGSEA. This CDR3 comprises 15 residues. Deletions cut 5 bases from V and 3 bases from J, with 16 bases between. The CDR3 region is CSVQVSVRANEKLFF. Here the CDR3 DNA reads TGCAGCGTTCAAGTTTCAGTAAGGGCTAATGAAAAACTGTTTTTT. The full variable domain, with the rest looked up from reference TRBV29-1 and TRBJ1-4, is SAVISQKPSRDICQRGTSLTIQCQVDSQVTMMFWYRQQPGQSLTLIATANQGSEATYESGFVIDKFPISRPNLTFSTLTVSNMSPEDSSIYLCSVQVSVRANEKLFFGSGTQLSVL.

The chain employs TRBV5-1 and TRBJ2-3, with 9 positions matching TRBD2. J was trimmed by 3 bases and V by 4 bases; bases with no gene match: 6. Germline lookup yields CDR1 SGHRS and CDR2 YFSETQ. The CDR3 totals 15 residues. Here the CDR3 reads CASSPRGGSTDTQYF. In DNA, the CDR3 is TGCGCCAGCAGCCCGCGGGGGGGCTCAACAGATACGCAGTATTTT.

The chain couples TRBV10-2 to TRBJ1-1; perhaps TRBD1 as D (5 bases). CDR3 length: 14 amino acids. Germline CDR1 reads WSHSY; CDR2 reads SAAADI. The germline V and J ends were trimmed by 2 bases and 7 bases, with 14 bases remaining between them. CDR3: CASSEPGGTVEAFF. In DNA form, the CDR3 reads TGCGCCAGCAGTGAGCCCGGAGGGACCGTTGAAGCTTTCTTT.

The V gene is TRBV7-3, the J gene TRBJ2-3; 9 bases line up with TRBD2. This CDR3 has 18 amino acids. Germline lookup yields CDR1 SGHTA and CDR2 FQGTGA. V dropped 3 bases and J dropped 5; count of bases not matched to a gene: 15. The CDR3 DNA sequence: TGTGCCAGCAGCTTCATCGCCCAGCGGGGGGCGAGTGGAGATACGCAGTATTTT. Amino acids: CASSFIAQRGASGDTQYF. The entire variable domain, with the rest obtained from reference TRBV7-3 and TRBJ2-3, is as follows: GAGVSQTPSNKVTEKGKYVELRCDPISGHTALYWYRQSLGQGPEFLIYFQGTGAADDSGLPNDRFFAVRPEGSVSTLKIQRTERGDSAVYLCASSFIAQRGASGDTQYFGPGTRLTVL.

CDR3 nucleotides: TGTGCCAGCAGCTTCAGGGGTTCTTACAATGAGCAGTTCTTC. Amino acids: CASSFRGSYNEQFF. The rearrangement uses TRBV11-3 and TRBJ2-1; tentative D call: TRBD1 (6 bases). Germline V gene data show CDR1 as SGHNT and CDR2 as YENEEA. Trimming shortened V by 3 bases and J by 4 bases, and 10 bases separated the two germline ends. The CDR3 consists of 14 residues.

This clone was detected only a few times. The chain uses TRBV5-4 and TRBJ1-6; no firm D call. Trimming removed 0 bases from V and 9 bases from J, with 13 bases in between. The CDR3 spans 15 residues. CDR1 and CDR2 from the germline V gene are SGHNT and YYREEE (reference sequence). The CDR3 region has the DNA TGTGCCAGCAGCTTGGCCGGAGTAGAGGGTTCACCCCTCCACTTT. It encodes CASSLAGVEGSPLHF. Filled out from reference TRBV5-4 and TRBJ1-6, the complete variable domain reads ETGVTQSPTHLIKTRGQQVTLRCSSQSGHNTVSWYQQALGQGPQFIFQYYREEENGRGNFPPRFSGLQFPNYSSELNVNALELDDSALYLCASSLAGVEGSPLHFGNGTRLTVT.

The rearrangement links TRBV7-2 to TRBJ2-4, with TRBD2 matching 8 bases. Germline-derived CDR1 and CDR2 are SGHTA and FQGNSA. The CDR3 loop spans 16 amino acids. Unmatched junction bases numbered 11, after V lost 4 bases and J lost 6 bases. CDR3 protein: CASSSPGSSGGNIQYF. The CDR3 DNA sequence: TGTGCCAGCAGCTCCCCCGGCTCCAGCGGGGGAAACATTCAGTACTTC.

The chain uses TRBV12-5 and TRBJ1-3, with TRBD1 matching over 7 bases. The V gene's germline CDR1 is LGHNT and CDR2 FRNRAP. With V trimmed by 5 bases and J by 3 bases, 7 bases remained unmatched. This CDR3 has 15 residues. The CDR3 here is CASGVSQGIGNTIYF. CDR3 DNA: TGTGCTAGTGGTGTCTCACAGGGGATTGGAAACACCATATATTTT.

This clone was counted once. The V and J genes are TRBV19 and TRBJ1-1, with D perhaps TRBD1 (6 bases). The CDR3 consists of 17 residues. Germline V gene sequence: CDR1 LNHDA, CDR2 SQIVND (reference sequence). V was shortened by 7 bases and J by 0 bases, with 21 bases between the two germline ends. The CDR3 sequence is CASIRGWGRLMNTEAFF. CDR3 sequence (DNA): TGTGCCAGTATCAGGGGTTGGGGGCGGCTCATGAACACTGAAGCTTTCTTT. Full variable domain (remainder filled in from reference TRBV19 and TRBJ1-1): DGGITQSPKYLFRKEGQNVTLSCEQNLNHDAMYWYRQDPGQGLRLIYYSQIVNDFQKGDIAEGYSVSREKKESFPLTVTSAQKNPTAFYLCASIRGWGRLMNTEAFFGQGTRLTVV.

The V call is TRBV6-5, the J call TRBJ1-4, with 7 bases matching TRBD1. Germline-derived CDR1 and CDR2 are MNHEY and SVGAGI. J was trimmed by 0 bases and V by 7 bases; bases with no gene match: 5. This CDR3 contains 15 residues. DNA of the CDR3: TGTGCCAGCAACCCAACAGGGGCAACTAATGAAAAACTGTTTTTT. It codes for CASNPTGATNEKLFF.

The J gene is TRBJ1-2, the V gene TRBV14; no clear D gene. The CDR3 spans 14 residues. The V end lost 4 bases, the J end lost 8 bases, and 17 bases lay between the germline ends. CDR1 and CDR2 from the germline V gene are SGHDN and FVKESK. The CDR3 loop reads CASSLGPRVGGYTF. CDR3 bases: TGTGCCAGCAGCCTTGGACCGAGGGTAGGAGGCTACACCTTC.

The CDR3 sequence is CASSYSGSLYGYTF. The CDR3 DNA follows: TGTGCCAGCAGTTACAGCGGCAGCCTCTATGGCTACACCTTC. This chain connects TRBV6-5 to TRBJ1-2; D uncertain. Between the trimmed V and J ends, which lost 2 bases and 4 bases, there was a span of 11 bases. The V gene's germline CDR1 is MNHEY and CDR2 SVGAGI. The CDR3 has 14 amino acids.

The chain has TRBV5-1 and TRBJ1-4; D is ambiguous. There are 15 residues in the CDR3. Germline CDR1 reads SGHRS; CDR2 reads YFSETQ. V lost 1 base and J 9 bases, leaving 16 bases between the germline ends. The CDR3 protein is CASSLSLQIPQKLFF. In DNA, the CDR3 is TGCGCCAGCAGCTTGAGCCTCCAGATTCCCCAAAAACTGTTTTTT.

The DNA of the CDR3 is TGTGCCAGTAGTATTTTAGTAGGGGGCAATCAGCCCCAGCATTTT. It yields the protein CASSILVGGNQPQHF. This chain connects TRBV19 to TRBJ1-5; maybe TRBD1 (5 bases). CDR3 length: 15 residues. CDR1 is LNHDA, CDR2 SQIVND, per germline (reference sequence). Between the trimmed V and J ends, which lost 3 bases and 2 bases, there was a span of 11 bases. Supplemented by reference TRBV19 and TRBJ1-5, the full variable domain reads DGGITQSPKYLFRKEGQNVTLSCEQNLNHDAMYWYRQDPGQGLRLIYYSQIVNDFQKGDIAEGYSVSREKKESFPLTVTSAQKNPTAFYLCASSILVGGNQPQHFGDGTRLSIL.

The rearrangement uses TRBV19 and TRBJ2-3; D might be TRBD1 or TRBD2, each matching 5 bases. The CDR3 sequence is 15 residues long. Per the germline V gene, CDR1 is LNHDA and CDR2 is SQIVND (reference sequence). The V end was cut by 0 bases, the J end by 2 bases, with 9 bases between. CDR3 sequence: CASSIEGVNTDTQYF. The DNA of the CDR3 is TGTGCCAGTAGTATAGAGGGGGTAAACACAGATACGCAGTATTTT.

J is TRBJ1-1 and V is TRBV5-6; TRBD1 is a possible D gene (6 bases). V was pared by 5 bases and J by 4 bases, with 18 bases between. Germline V CDR1 and CDR2: SGHDT, YYEEEE. The CDR3 sequence is 15 residues long. CDR3 amino acids: CASSTWPEGGTEAFF. Here the CDR3 DNA reads TGTGCCAGCAGTACCTGGCCGGAGGGGGGCACTGAAGCTTTCTTT.